This TCR beta chain is drawn from a study of T cell responses to AZD1222 COVID-19 vaccine. A word on this clone: The antigen is not known.

Regarding the study as a whole: Donors skewed white British and female; clonal diversity was possibly underestimated. AZD1222 recipients seropositive at baseline numbered only six or seven. Spike-specific TCR breadth and depth rose after two AZD1222 doses. A reported finding is that nearly half of spike-specific TCRs target unmutated variant regions.

Profiling relied on immunoSEQ multiplex PCR, and the TCRdb table lists in-frame clones only, not all of them. Of 90,000 to 100,000 clones listed, less than 85% are singletons. J gave up 2 bases and V 4 bases, and 3 bases lay outside the gene matches. The CDR3 has 14 residues. CDR1 and CDR2 (germline): SGHRS, YFSETQ. The sample consisted of peripheral blood, taken 28 days after the second AZD1222 dose. The chain has TRBV5-1 and TRBJ1-5; 7 bases map to TRBD1. The receptor was isolated from an adult who received the AZD1222 COVID-19 vaccine. CDR3 in amino acids: CASSPGQGNQPQHF. The CDR3 coding sequence is TGCGCCAGCAGCCCAGGACAGGGCAATCAGCCCCAGCATTTT.